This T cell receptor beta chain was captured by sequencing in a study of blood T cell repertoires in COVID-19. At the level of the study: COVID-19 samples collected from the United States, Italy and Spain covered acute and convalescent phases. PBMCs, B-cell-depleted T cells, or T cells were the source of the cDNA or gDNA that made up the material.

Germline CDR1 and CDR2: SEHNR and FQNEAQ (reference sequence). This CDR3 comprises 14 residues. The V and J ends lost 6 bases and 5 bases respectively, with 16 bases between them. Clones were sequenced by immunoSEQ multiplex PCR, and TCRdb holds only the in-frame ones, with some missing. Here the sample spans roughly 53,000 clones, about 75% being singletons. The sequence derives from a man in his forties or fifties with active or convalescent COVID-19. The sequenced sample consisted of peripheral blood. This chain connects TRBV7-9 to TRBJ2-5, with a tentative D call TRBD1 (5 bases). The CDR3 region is CASRDEKGPETQYF. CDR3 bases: TGTGCCAGCAGGGACGAAAAGGGGCCGGAGACCCAGTACTTC.